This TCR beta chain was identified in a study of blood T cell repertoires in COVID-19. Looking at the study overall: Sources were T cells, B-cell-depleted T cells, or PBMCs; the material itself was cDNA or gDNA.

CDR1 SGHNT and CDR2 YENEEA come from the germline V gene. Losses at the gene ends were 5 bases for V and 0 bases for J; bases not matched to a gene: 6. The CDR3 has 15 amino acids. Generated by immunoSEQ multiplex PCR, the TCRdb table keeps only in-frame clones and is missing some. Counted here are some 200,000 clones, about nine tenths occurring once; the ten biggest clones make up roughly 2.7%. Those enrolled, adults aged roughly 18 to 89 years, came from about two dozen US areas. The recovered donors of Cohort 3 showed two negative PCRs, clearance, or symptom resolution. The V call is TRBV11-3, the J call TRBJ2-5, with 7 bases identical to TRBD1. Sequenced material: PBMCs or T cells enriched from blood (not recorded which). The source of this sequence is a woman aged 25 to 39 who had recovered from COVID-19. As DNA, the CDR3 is TGTGCCAGCAGCCCCGAGGGACAGTACCAAGAGACCCAGTACTTC. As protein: CASSPEGQYQETQYF.